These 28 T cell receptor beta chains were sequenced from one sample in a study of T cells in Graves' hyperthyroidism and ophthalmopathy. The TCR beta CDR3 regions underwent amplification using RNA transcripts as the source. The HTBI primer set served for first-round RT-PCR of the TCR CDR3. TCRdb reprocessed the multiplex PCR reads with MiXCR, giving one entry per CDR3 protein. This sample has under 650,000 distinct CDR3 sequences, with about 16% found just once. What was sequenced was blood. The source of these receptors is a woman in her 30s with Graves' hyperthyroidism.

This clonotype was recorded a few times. CDR3 DNA: TGTGCCAGTAGTATCCGACAGGGGGCGAGGAATGAGCAGTTCTTC. The encoded protein is CASSIRQGARNEQFF. The gene calls are TRBV19 and TRBJ2-1; 10 positions match TRBD1. V lost 3 bases, J lost 7 bases, and 6 bases stayed unmatched. CDR1 LNHDA and CDR2 SQIVND come from the germline V gene (reference sequence). CDR3 length: 15 amino acids.

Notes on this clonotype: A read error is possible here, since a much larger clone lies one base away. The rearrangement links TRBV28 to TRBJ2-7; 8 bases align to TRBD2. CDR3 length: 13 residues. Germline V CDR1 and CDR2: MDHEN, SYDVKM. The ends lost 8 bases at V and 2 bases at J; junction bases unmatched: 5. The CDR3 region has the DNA TGTGCCAGCCAAGAGCGGGGGCCCTACGAGCAGTACTTC. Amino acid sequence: CASQERGPYEQYF.

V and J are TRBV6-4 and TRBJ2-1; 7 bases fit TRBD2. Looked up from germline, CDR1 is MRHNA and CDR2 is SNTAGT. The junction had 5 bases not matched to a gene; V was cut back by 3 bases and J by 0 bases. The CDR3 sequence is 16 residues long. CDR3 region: CASSERWEGSYNEQFF. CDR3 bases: TGTGCCAGCAGTGAACGGTGGGAGGGCTCCTACAATGAGCAGTTCTTC.

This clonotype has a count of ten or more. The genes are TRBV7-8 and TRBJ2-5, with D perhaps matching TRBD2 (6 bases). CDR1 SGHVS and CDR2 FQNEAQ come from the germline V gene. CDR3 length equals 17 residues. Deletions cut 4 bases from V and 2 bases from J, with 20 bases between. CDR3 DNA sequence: TGTGCCAGCAGCTCGGCGTGGCTCTCCGGGGGTCAAGAGACCCAGTACTTC. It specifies CASSSAWLSGGQETQYF.

Here the CDR3 DNA reads TGTGCCAGCAGCCAGAGCCCGGACTCAGGCGCAGATACGCAGTATTTT. Translation gives CASSQSPDSGADTQYF. V and J are TRBV4-2 and TRBJ2-3; a possible D gene is TRBD2 (5 bases). This CDR3 comprises 16 residues. V was cut by 3 bases and J by 4 bases, with 17 bases left in between. Germline V gene sequence: CDR1 LGHNA, CDR2 YNFKEQ.

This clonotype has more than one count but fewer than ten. The CDR3 sequence is CASSLGYRGPNSYEQYF. In DNA, the CDR3 is TGTGCCAGCAGCTTAGGGTACAGGGGACCTAACTCCTACGAGCAGTACTTC. V and J are TRBV7-9 and TRBJ2-7, with TRBD1 matching 7 bases. The CDR3 spans 17 residues. V lost 1 base and J lost 0; bases outside the gene matches: 9. Germline CDR1 reads SEHNR; CDR2 reads FQNEAQ (reference sequence). The complete variable domain, with remaining parts taken from reference TRBV7-9 and TRBJ2-7, reads DTGVSQNPRHKITKRGQNVTFRCDPISEHNRLYWYRQTLGQGPEFLTYFQNEAQLEKSRLLSDRFSAERPKGSFSTLEIQRTEQGDSAMYLCASSLGYRGPNSYEQYFGPGTRLTVT.

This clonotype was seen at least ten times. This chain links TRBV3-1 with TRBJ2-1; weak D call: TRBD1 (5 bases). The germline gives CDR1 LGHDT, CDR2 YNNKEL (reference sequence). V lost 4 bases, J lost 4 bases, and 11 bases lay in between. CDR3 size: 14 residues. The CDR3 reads CASSRGTVYNEQFF. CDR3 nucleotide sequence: TGTGCCAGCAGCCGGGGCACTGTATACAATGAGCAGTTCTTC.

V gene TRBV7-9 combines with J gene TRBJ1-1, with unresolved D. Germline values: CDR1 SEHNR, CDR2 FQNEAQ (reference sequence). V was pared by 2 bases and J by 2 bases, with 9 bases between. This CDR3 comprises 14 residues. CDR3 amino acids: CASSLTVANTEAFF. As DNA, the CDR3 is TGTGCCAGCAGCTTAACAGTCGCCAACACTGAAGCTTTCTTT.

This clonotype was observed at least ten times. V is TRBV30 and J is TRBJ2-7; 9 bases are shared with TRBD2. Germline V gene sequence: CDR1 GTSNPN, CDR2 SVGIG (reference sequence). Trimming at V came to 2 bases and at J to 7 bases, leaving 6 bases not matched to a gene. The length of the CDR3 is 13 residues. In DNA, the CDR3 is TGTGCCTGGAGTAGGACTAGCGTGAGGGAGCAGTACTTC. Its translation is CAWSRTSVREQYF. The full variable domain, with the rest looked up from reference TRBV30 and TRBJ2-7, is SQTIHQWPATLVQPVGSPLSLECTVEGTSNPNLYWYRQAAGRGLQLLFYSVGIGQISSEVPQNLSASRPQDRQFILSSKKLLLSDSGFYLCAWSRTSVREQYFGPGTRLTVT.

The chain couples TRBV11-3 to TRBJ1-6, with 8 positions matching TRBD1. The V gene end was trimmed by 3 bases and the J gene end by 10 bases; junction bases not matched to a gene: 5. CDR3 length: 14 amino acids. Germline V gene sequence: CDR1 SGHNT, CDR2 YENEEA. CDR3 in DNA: TGTGCCAGCAGCTTCGACAGGGGTGGATCACCCCTCCACTTT. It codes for CASSFDRGGSPLHF.

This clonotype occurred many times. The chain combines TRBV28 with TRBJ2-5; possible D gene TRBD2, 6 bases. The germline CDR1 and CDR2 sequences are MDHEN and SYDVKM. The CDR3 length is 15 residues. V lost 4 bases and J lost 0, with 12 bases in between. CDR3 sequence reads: CASSSRGRNQETQYF. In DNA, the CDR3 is TGTGCCAGCAGTTCCCGAGGGAGGAACCAAGAGACCCAGTACTTC.

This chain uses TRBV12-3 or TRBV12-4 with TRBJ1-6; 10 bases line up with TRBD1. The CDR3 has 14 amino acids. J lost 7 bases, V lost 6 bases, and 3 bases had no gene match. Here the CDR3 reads CASRWTGGNSPLHF. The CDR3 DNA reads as TGTGCCAGCAGATGGACAGGGGGGAATTCACCCCTCCACTTT.

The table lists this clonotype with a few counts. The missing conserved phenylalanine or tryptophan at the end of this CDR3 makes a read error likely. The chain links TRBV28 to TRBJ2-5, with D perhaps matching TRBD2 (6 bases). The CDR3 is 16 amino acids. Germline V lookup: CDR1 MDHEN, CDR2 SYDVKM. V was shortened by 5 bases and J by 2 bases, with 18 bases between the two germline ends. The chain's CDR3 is CASSPPGTGAQETQYL. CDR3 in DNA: TGTGCCAGCAGTCCGCCCGGGACGGGAGCGCAAGAGACCCAGTACCTC.

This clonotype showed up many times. CDR3 DNA sequence: TGTGCCAGCTACCCGAGCTATACAGTGACGGGACAACAAAATGAAAAACTGTTTTTT. Protein: CASYPSYTVTGQQNEKLFF. V is TRBV7-8 and J is TRBJ1-4, with a possible D match to TRBD1 (6 bases). The germline V gene has CDR1 SGHVS and CDR2 FQNEAQ. V gave up 8 bases and J gave up 5 bases, with 30 bases separating them. The CDR3 has 19 amino acids.

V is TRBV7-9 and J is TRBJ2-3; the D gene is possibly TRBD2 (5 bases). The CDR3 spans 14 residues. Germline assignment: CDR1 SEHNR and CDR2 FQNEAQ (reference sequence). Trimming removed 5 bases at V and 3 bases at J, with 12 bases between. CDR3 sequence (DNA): TGTGCCAGCAGCGAGGGCGCGGGTACAGATACGCAGTATTTT. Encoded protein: CASSEGAGTDTQYF. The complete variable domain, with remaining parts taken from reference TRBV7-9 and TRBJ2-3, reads DTGVSQNPRHKITKRGQNVTFRCDPISEHNRLYWYRQTLGQGPEFLTYFQNEAQLEKSRLLSDRFSAERPKGSFSTLEIQRTEQGDSAMYLCASSEGAGTDTQYFGPGTRLTVL.

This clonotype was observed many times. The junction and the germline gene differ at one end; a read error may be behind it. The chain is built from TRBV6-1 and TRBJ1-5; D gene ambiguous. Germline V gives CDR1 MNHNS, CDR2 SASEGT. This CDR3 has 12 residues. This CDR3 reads CASREGNQPQHF. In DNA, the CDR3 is TGTGCCAGCAGGGAAGGCAATCAGCCCCAGCATTTT.

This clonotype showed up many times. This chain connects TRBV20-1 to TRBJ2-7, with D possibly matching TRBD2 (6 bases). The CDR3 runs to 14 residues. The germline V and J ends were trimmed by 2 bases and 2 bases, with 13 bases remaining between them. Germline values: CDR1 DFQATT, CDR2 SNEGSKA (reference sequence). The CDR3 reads CSARRGGPPYEQYF. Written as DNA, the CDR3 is TGCAGTGCTAGACGGGGAGGACCTCCCTACGAGCAGTACTTC.

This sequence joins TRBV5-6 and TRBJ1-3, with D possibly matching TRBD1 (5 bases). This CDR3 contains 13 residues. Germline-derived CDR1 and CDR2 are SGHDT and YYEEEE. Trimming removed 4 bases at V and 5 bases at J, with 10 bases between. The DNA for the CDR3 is TGTGCCAGCAGCATGGGACTGAGAAACACCATATATTTT. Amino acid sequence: CASSMGLRNTIYF.

The CDR3 nucleotides are TGCAGCGTTGAAGGACTCCTTGGGGACATTCAGTACTTC. This encodes CSVEGLLGDIQYF. J is TRBJ2-4 and V is TRBV29-1; D unclear. This CDR3 has 13 amino acids. Germline CDR1 and CDR2: SQVTM and ANQGSEA. The V end lost 1 base, the J end lost 8 bases, and 12 bases lay between the germline ends.

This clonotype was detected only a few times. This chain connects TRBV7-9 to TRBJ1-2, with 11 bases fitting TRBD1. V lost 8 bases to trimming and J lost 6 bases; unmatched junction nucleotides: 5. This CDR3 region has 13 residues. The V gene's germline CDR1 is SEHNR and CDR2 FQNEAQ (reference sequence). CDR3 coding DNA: TGTGCCAGCGTTGGGACAGGGGGGGATGGCTACACCTTC. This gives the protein CASVGTGGDGYTF. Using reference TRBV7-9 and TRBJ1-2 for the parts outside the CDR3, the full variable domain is DTGVSQNPRHKITKRGQNVTFRCDPISEHNRLYWYRQTLGQGPEFLTYFQNEAQLEKSRLLSDRFSAERPKGSFSTLEIQRTEQGDSAMYLCASVGTGGDGYTFGSGTRLTVV.

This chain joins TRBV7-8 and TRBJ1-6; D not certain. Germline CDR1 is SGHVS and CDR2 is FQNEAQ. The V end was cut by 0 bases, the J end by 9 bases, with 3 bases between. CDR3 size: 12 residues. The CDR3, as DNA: TGTGCCAGCAGCTTAGCGGTTTCACCCCTCCACTTT. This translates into CASSLAVSPLHF.

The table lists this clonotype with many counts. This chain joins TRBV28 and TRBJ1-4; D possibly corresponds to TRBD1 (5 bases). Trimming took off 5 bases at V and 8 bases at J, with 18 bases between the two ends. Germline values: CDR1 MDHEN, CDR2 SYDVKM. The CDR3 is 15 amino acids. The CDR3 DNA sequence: TGTGCCAGCAGTGGGGGAACAAGGGCCGGGGAAAAACTGTTTTTT. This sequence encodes CASSGGTRAGEKLFF.

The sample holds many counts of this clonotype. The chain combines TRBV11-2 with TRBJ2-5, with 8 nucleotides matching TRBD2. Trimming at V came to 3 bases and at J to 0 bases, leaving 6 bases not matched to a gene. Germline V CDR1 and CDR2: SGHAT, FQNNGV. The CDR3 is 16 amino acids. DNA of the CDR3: TGTGCCAGCAGCTTGGGACTAGACTTTTACCAAGAGACCCAGTACTTC. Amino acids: CASSLGLDFYQETQYF.

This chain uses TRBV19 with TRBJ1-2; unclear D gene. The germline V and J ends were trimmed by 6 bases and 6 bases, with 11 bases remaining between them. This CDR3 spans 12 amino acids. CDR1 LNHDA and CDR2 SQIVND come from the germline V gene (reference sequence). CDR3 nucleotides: TGTGCCAGTAGCCCAGACAATCATGGCTACACCTTC. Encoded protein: CASSPDNHGYTF. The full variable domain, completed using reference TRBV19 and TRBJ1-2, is DGGITQSPKYLFRKEGQNVTLSCEQNLNHDAMYWYRQDPGQGLRLIYYSQIVNDFQKGDIAEGYSVSREKKESFPLTVTSAQKNPTAFYLCASSPDNHGYTFGSGTRLTVV.

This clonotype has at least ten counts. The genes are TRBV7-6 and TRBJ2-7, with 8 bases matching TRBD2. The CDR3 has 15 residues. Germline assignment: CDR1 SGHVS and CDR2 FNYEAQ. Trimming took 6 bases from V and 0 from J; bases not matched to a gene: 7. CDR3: CASSPERENSYEQYF. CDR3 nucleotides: TGTGCCAGCAGTCCCGAGCGGGAGAACTCCTACGAGCAGTACTTC.

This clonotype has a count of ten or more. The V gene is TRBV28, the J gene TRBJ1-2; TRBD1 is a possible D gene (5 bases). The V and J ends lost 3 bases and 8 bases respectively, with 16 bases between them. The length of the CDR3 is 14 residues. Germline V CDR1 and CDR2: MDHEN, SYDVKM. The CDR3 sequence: CASSFRGASSGYTF. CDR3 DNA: TGTGCCAGCAGTTTTAGAGGGGCCTCTAGCGGCTACACCTTC.

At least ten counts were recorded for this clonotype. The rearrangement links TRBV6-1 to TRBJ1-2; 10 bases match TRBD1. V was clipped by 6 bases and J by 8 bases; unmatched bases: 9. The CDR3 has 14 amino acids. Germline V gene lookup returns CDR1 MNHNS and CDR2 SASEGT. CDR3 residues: CASSRDRGFEGYTF. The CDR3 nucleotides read TGTGCCAGCAGCAGGGACAGGGGTTTTGAGGGCTACACCTTC.

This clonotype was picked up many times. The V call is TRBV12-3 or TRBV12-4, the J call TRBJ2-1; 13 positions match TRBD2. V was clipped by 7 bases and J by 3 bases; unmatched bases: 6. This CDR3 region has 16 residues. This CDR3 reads CASTRTSGRIYNEQFF. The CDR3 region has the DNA TGTGCCAGCACCCGGACTAGCGGGAGAATCTACAATGAGCAGTTCTTC.